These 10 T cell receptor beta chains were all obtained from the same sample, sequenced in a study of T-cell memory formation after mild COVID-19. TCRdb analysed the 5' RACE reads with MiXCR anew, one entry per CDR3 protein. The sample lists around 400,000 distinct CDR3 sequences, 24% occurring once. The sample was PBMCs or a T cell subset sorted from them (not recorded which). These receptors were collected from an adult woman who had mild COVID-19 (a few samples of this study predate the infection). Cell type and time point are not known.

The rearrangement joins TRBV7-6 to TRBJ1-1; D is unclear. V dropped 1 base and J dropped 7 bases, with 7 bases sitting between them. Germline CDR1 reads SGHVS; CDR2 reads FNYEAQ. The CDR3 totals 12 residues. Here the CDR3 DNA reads TGTGCCAGCAGCTTAGAGGCAGGTGAAGCTTTCTTT. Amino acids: CASSLEAGEAFF.

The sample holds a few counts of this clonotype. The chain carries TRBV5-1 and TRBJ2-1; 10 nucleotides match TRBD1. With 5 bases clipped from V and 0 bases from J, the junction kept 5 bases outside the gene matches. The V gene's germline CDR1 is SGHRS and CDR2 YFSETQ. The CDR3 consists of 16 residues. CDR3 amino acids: CASSRTGGSSYNEQFF. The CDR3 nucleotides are TGCGCCAGCAGTAGGACAGGGGGGAGCTCCTACAATGAGCAGTTCTTC.

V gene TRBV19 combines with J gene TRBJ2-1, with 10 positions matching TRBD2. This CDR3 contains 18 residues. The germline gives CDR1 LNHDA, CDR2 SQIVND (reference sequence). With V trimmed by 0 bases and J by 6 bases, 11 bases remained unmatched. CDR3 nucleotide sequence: TGTGCCAGTAGTATAGATCGAAATCTAGCGGGAGTCTTCAATGAGCAGTTCTTC. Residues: CASSIDRNLAGVFNEQFF.

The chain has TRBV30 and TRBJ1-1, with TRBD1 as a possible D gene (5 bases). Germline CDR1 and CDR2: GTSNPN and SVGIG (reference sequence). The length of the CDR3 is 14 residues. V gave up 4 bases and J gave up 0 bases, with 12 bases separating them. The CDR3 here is CAWNQGTMNTEAFF. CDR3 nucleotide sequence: TGTGCCTGGAACCAGGGAACCATGAACACTGAAGCTTTCTTT.

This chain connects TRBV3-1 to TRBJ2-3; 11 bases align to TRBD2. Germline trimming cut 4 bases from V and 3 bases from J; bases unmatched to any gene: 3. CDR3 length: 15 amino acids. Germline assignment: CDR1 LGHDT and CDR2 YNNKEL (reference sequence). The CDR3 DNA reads TGTGCCAGCAGCCCGACTAGCGGGGTTACAGATACGCAGTATTTT. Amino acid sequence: CASSPTSGVTDTQYF.

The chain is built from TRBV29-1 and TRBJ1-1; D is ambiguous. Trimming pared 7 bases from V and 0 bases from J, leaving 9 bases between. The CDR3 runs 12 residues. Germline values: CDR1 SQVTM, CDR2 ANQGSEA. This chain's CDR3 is CSGAVVNTEAFF. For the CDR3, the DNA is TGCAGCGGTGCCGTCGTGAACACTGAAGCTTTCTTT.

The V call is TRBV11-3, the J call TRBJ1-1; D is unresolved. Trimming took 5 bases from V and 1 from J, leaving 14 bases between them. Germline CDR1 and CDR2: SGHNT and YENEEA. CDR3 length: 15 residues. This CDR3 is CASSARKVENTEAFF. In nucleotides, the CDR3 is TGTGCCAGCAGCGCGAGGAAGGTTGAGAACACTGAAGCTTTCTTT.

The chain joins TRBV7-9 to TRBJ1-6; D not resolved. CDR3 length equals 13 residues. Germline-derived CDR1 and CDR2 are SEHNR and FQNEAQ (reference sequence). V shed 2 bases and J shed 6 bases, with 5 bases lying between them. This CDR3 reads CASSLSGNSPLHF. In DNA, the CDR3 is TGTGCCAGCAGCTTATCTGGTAATTCACCCCTCCACTTT.

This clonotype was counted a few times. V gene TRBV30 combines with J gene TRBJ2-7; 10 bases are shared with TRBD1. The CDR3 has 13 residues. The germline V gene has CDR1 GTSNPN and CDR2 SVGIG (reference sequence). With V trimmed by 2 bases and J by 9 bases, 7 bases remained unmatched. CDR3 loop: CAWSTSDRGTQYF. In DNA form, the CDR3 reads TGTGCCTGGAGTACCTCGGACAGGGGGACGCAGTACTTC.

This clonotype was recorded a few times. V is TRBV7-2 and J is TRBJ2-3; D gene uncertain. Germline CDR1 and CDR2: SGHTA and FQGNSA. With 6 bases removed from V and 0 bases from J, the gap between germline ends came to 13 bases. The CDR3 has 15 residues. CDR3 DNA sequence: TGTGCCAGCAGTTTCGACATAACTAGCACAGATACGCAGTATTTT. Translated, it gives CASSFDITSTDTQYF.